The 10 T cell receptor beta chains given below trace back to one sample, sequenced in a study of a mutant IDH1 vaccine in newly diagnosed glioma (dated by TCRdb to about 2021). No cognate antigen is known for these TCRs. The sample's time point label, decoded: week 5, during vaccination. A 20-mer mutant IDH1 peptide at 300 micrograms in Montanide made up each vaccine dose, which was injected subcutaneously together with topical imiquimod. Library preparation was by the immunoSEQ multiplex PCR assay. TCRdb limited this immuneACCESS table to in-frame rearrangements with V and J called. A share of clones is missing; checked studies link under half to unresolved V genes, and the rest is unexplained. The table for this sample lists around 56,000 clones; about 80% of them were counted only once. The biggest ten clones account for roughly 3.5% of the sample. The input for sequencing was PBMCs, taken from a glioma patient whose treatment included an IDH1 peptide vaccine. Every receptor here comes from a young man with glioma.

V and J are TRBV4-2 and TRBJ1-5; D gene unclear. Looked up from germline, CDR1 is LGHNA and CDR2 is YNFKEQ. The CDR3 loop spans 14 amino acids. The V end lost 5 bases, the J end lost 3 bases, and 11 bases lay between the germline ends. CDR3 residues: CASSLPGNNQPQHF. CDR3 sequence (DNA): TGTGCCAGCAGCTTGCCGGGGAACAATCAGCCCCAGCATTTT.

The chain uses TRBV10-3 and TRBJ2-1, with TRBD2 matching 16 bases. The CDR3 covers 20 residues. The ends lost 3 bases at V and 1 base at J; junction bases unmatched: 9. The germline V gene encodes CDR1 ENHRY and CDR2 SYGVKD. As DNA, the CDR3 is TGTGCCATCAGTGATCTTCCGGGACTAGCGGGGGGGCTATCCTACAATGAGCAGTTCTTC. This translates into CAISDLPGLAGGLSYNEQFF.

The chain is built from TRBV27 and TRBJ1-1; D uncertain. Germline CDR1 reads MNHEY; CDR2 reads SMNVEV (reference sequence). This CDR3 contains 13 residues. Trimming cost V 5 bases and J 1 base, with 8 bases left between them. The CDR3 bases are TGTGCCAGCAGTCGTGGTCGGAACACTGAAGCTTTCTTT. It encodes CASSRGRNTEAFF.

This sequence joins TRBV5-1 and TRBJ1-6; 8 bases match TRBD1. Trimming removed 4 bases from V and 8 bases from J; junction bases left unmatched: 11. Per germline, CDR1 SGHRS and CDR2 YFSETQ. CDR3 length equals 16 residues. Written as DNA, the CDR3 is TGCGCCAGCAGCGCCGGACAGGGTAGAAGGGATTCACCCCTCCACTTT. Translating it yields CASSAGQGRRDSPLHF. Drawing the rest from reference TRBV5-1 and TRBJ1-6, the complete variable domain is KAGVTQTPRYLIKTRGQQVTLSCSPISGHRSVSWYQQTPGQGLQFLFEYFSETQRNKGNFPGRFSGRQFSNSRSEMNVSTLELGDSALYLCASSAGQGRRDSPLHFGNGTRLTVT.

The gene calls are TRBV15 and TRBJ2-5; weak D call: TRBD2 (5 bases). CDR3 length equals 14 residues. V lost 6 bases and J lost 1, with 12 bases in between. The germline V gene encodes CDR1 LNHNV and CDR2 YYDKDF (reference sequence). CDR3 bases: TGTGCCACCAGAACCGGAGGAGGCCAAGAGACCCAGTACTTC. Protein: CATRTGGGQETQYF.

The genes are TRBV18 and TRBJ2-1, with 7 bases that match TRBD2. V lost 4 bases and J lost 8; bases outside the gene matches: 11. This CDR3 comprises 15 residues. CDR1 KGHSH and CDR2 LQKENI come from the germline V gene. The CDR3 coding sequence is TGTGCCAGCTCACACACCGGGGGGTACTTACATGAGCAGTTCTTC. Translating gives CASSHTGGYLHEQFF.

The chain employs TRBV28 and TRBJ1-1, with 7 bases lining up with TRBD1. The germline CDR1 and CDR2 sequences are MDHEN and SYDVKM. The V segment lost 8 bases and the J segment 0 bases; nucleotides outside the gene matches: 6. The CDR3 totals 14 residues. Written as DNA, the CDR3 is TGTGCCAGCCGACAGGGCCTGATGAACACTGAAGCTTTCTTT. It translates to CASRQGLMNTEAFF.

This clone was observed a few times. V is TRBV7-9 and J is TRBJ2-5; 12 nucleotides align to TRBD2. Trimming cost V 3 bases and J 5 bases; bases outside gene matches: 10. Germline V lookup: CDR1 SEHNR, CDR2 FQNEAQ (reference sequence). The CDR3 loop spans 17 amino acids. The CDR3 region has the DNA TGTGCCAGCAGCTTGGAGGCTAGCGGGGGGGCTCGGGAGACCCAGTACTTC. Encoded protein: CASSLEASGGARETQYF.

Comment on this clone: An end of the junction differs from the germline gene, which may be a read error. J is TRBJ1-6 and V is TRBV11-2, with D unresolved. The germline CDR1 and CDR2 sequences are SGHAT and FQNNGV. The CDR3 is made up of 13 amino acids. Here the CDR3 reads CASSLVLHSPLHF. CDR3 coding DNA: TGTGCCAGCAGCTTAGTACTCCATTCCCCCCTCCACTTT. The entire variable domain, with the rest obtained from reference TRBV11-2 and TRBJ1-6, is as follows: EAGVAQSPRYKIIEKRQSVAFWCNPISGHATLYWYQQILGQGPKLLIQFQNNGVVDDSQLPKDRFSAERLKGVDSTLKIQPAKLEDSAVYLCASSLVLHSPLHFGNGTRLTVT.

CDR3 loop: CASSDPRTGTGGYTF. The CDR3 DNA reads as TGTGCCAGCAGTGACCCCCGGACAGGGACTGGAGGCTACACCTTC. V usage is TRBV2 and J usage is TRBJ1-2, with 8 bases that match TRBD1. CDR1 and CDR2 from the germline V gene are SNHLY and FYNNEI. With 3 bases clipped from V and 8 bases from J, the junction kept 11 bases outside the gene matches. The CDR3 has 15 residues. Full variable domain (outside the CDR3, taken from reference TRBV2 and TRBJ1-2): EPEVTQTPSHQVTQMGQEVILRCVPISNHLYFYWYRQILGQKVEFLVSFYNNEISEKSEIFDDQFSVERPDGSNFTLKIRSTKLEDSAMYFCASSDPRTGTGGYTFGSGTRLTVV.